The next 30 T cell receptor beta chains were all read from a single sample in a study of shared clonotypes between healthy human individuals. Assay used: immunoSEQ multiplex PCR; TCRdb lists only in-frame clones, some missing. The sample has over a million clones; roughly 95% are singletons. The sample was naive CD4+ T cells sorted from blood. This sample's subset: CD45RA+ positively selected. These receptors were obtained from a young man in good health.

The CDR3 is CASSLYWYRDGSNEQFF. The CDR3 DNA reads as TGTGCCAGCAGCCTGTACTGGTACCGGGACGGTTCCAATGAGCAGTTCTTC. V gene TRBV14 combines with J gene TRBJ2-1, with D possibly being TRBD1 or TRBD2 (5 bases each). Germline V CDR1 and CDR2: SGHDN, FVKESK. The CDR3 is 17 amino acids. Trimming took 4 bases from V and 6 from J, leaving 22 bases between them. The full variable domain, in which reference TRBV14 and TRBJ2-1 provide the parts outside the CDR3, is EAGVTQFPSHSVIEKGQTVTLRCDPISGHDNLYWYRRVMGKEIKFLLHFVKESKQDESGMPNNRFLAERTGGTYSTLKVQPAELEDSGVYFCASSLYWYRDGSNEQFFGPGTRLTVL.

The chain joins TRBV7-2 to TRBJ1-2; TRBD1 matches 10 bases. The CDR3 totals 16 residues. The germline gives CDR1 SGHTA, CDR2 FQGNSA. With V trimmed by 1 base and J by 6 bases, 8 bases remained unmatched. Here the CDR3 reads CASSLGAGTGDHGYTF. The CDR3 DNA follows: TGTGCCAGCAGCTTAGGGGCCGGGACAGGGGATCATGGCTACACCTTC. Complete variable domain (other parts from reference TRBV7-2 and TRBJ1-2): GAGVSQSPSNKVTEKGKDVELRCDPISGHTALYWYRQSLGQGLEFLIYFQGNSAPDKSGLPSDRFSAERTGGSVSTLTIQRTQQEDSAVYLCASSLGAGTGDHGYTFGSGTRLTVV.

V gene TRBV19 combines with J gene TRBJ1-2; D is perhaps TRBD1 (5 bases). The CDR3 contains 15 residues. Germline V gives CDR1 LNHDA, CDR2 SQIVND (reference sequence). Trimming removed 1 base from V and 4 bases from J, with 13 bases in between. CDR3 loop: CASSIVAGGSYGYTF. The CDR3 region has the DNA TGTGCCAGTAGTATAGTGGCGGGGGGTAGCTATGGCTACACCTTC. Full variable domain (remainder filled in from reference TRBV19 and TRBJ1-2): DGGITQSPKYLFRKEGQNVTLSCEQNLNHDAMYWYRQDPGQGLRLIYYSQIVNDFQKGDIAEGYSVSREKKESFPLTVTSAQKNPTAFYLCASSIVAGGSYGYTFGSGTRLTVV.

The gene calls are TRBV5-1 and TRBJ2-7, with TRBD2 matching 9 bases. In germline, CDR1 is SGHRS, CDR2 YFSETQ. V lost 3 bases, J lost 6 bases, and 10 bases stayed unmatched. The CDR3 length is 15 residues. CDR3 sequence (DNA): TGCGCCAGCAGCTCCCCCTTAGCGGGAGTCTTCGAGCAGTACTTC. This sequence encodes CASSSPLAGVFEQYF. The full variable domain, completed using reference TRBV5-1 and TRBJ2-7, is KAGVTQTPRYLIKTRGQQVTLSCSPISGHRSVSWYQQTPGQGLQFLFEYFSETQRNKGNFPGRFSGRQFSNSRSEMNVSTLELGDSALYLCASSSPLAGVFEQYFGPGTRLTVT.

This clone has just one count. This chain joins TRBV28 and TRBJ2-4; 7 positions match TRBD1. The J segment lost 8 bases and the V segment lost 6 bases, leaving 4 bases of the junction unmatched. The CDR3 runs to 12 residues. Germline V gene lookup returns CDR1 MDHEN and CDR2 SYDVKM. In DNA, the CDR3 is TGTGCCAGCAGGCCGACAGGGTACATTCAGTACTTC. Its protein is CASRPTGYIQYF.

The chain employs TRBV7-9 and TRBJ2-1, with D tentatively TRBD2 (6 bases). The germline gives CDR1 SEHNR, CDR2 FQNEAQ (reference sequence). With 0 bases removed from V and 0 bases from J, the gap between germline ends came to 12 bases. The CDR3 runs to 17 residues. The CDR3 reads CASSLAQEGPSYNEQFF. CDR3 in DNA: TGTGCCAGCAGCTTAGCTCAGGAGGGCCCCTCCTACAATGAGCAGTTCTTC.

The chain uses TRBV28 and TRBJ1-2; D gene uncertain. Germline V gene lookup returns CDR1 MDHEN and CDR2 SYDVKM. This CDR3 has 13 residues. V was shortened by 2 bases and J by 2 bases, with 6 bases between the two germline ends. The CDR3, as DNA: TGTGCCAGCAGTTTAATAGCGAACTATGGCTACACCTTC. The encoded protein is CASSLIANYGYTF.

The V gene is TRBV5-1, the J gene TRBJ2-5; TRBD2 is a possible D gene (6 bases). V lost 2 bases and J 0 bases, leaving 14 bases between the germline ends. This CDR3 has 16 residues. CDR1 and CDR2 (germline): SGHRS, YFSETQ. CDR3 loop: CASSLGLARDQETQYF. The CDR3 coding sequence is TGCGCCAGCAGCTTAGGGCTAGCGCGCGACCAAGAGACCCAGTACTTC.

The rearrangement links TRBV7-2 to TRBJ1-5; perhaps TRBD1 as D (6 bases). Germline CDR1 reads SGHTA; CDR2 reads FQGNSA. V lost 5 bases and J 1 base, leaving 12 bases between the germline ends. The CDR3 has 15 amino acids. The CDR3 region is CASSIRTESNQPQHF. The DNA for the CDR3 is TGTGCCAGCAGCATAAGGACAGAAAGCAATCAGCCCCAGCATTTT.

This sequence joins TRBV7-9 and TRBJ1-1, with 12 bases that match TRBD1. The CDR3 loop spans 18 amino acids. Losses at the gene ends were 0 bases for V and 1 base for J; bases not matched to a gene: 6. Per germline, CDR1 SEHNR and CDR2 FQNEAQ (reference sequence). DNA of the CDR3: TGTGCCAGCAGCTTAGCCCCGGGACAGGGGGCGGGGAACACTGAAGCTTTCTTT. Amino acids: CASSLAPGQGAGNTEAFF.

This chain uses TRBV5-1 with TRBJ2-5, with D possibly being TRBD1 or TRBD2 (5 bases each). Germline V gene data show CDR1 as SGHRS and CDR2 as YFSETQ. Trimming removed 3 bases at V and 5 bases at J, with 17 bases between. The CDR3 is made up of 15 amino acids. The CDR3 region has the DNA TGCGCCAGCAGCTCTGACCTGGGGGAAAGGGAGACCCAGTACTTC. This encodes CASSSDLGERETQYF.

This clone occurred once. This rearrangement joins TRBV7-3 to TRBJ1-2; D is possibly TRBD1 (6 bases). The CDR3 runs to 18 residues. From germline, CDR1 is SGHTA and CDR2 FQGTGA. V was trimmed by 0 bases and J by 1 base, leaving 18 bases between them. CDR3 protein: CASSLTPPAGANNYGYTF. Here the CDR3 DNA reads TGTGCCAGCAGCTTAACCCCCCCGGCAGGGGCGAATAACTATGGCTACACCTTC.

This chain links TRBV19 with TRBJ1-5; 11 bases map to TRBD1. Germline V CDR1 and CDR2: LNHDA, SQIVND (reference sequence). The CDR3 spans 15 residues. V lost 5 bases and J lost 3; bases outside the gene matches: 3. For the CDR3, the DNA is TGTGCCAGTAGTTTGGACAGGGGGCCCAATCAGCCCCAGCATTTT. Its translation is CASSLDRGPNQPQHF.

This rearrangement joins TRBV7-2 to TRBJ2-7, with TRBD1 matching over 10 bases. CDR3 length: 14 amino acids. With 3 bases clipped from V and 2 bases from J, the junction kept 1 base outside the gene matches. Germline V gives CDR1 SGHTA, CDR2 FQGNSA. The CDR3 sequence is CASSLTGGTYEQYF. As DNA, the CDR3 is TGTGCCAGCAGCTTGACAGGGGGCACCTACGAGCAGTACTTC.

The J gene is TRBJ2-1, the V gene TRBV6-6, with 8 bases lining up with TRBD2. The CDR3 contains 15 residues. Trimming took 8 bases from V and 10 from J; bases not matched to a gene: 16. Germline CDR1 is MNHNY and CDR2 is SVGAGI (reference sequence). CDR3 amino acids: CASFVTSGAPGEQFF. In DNA, the CDR3 is TGTGCCAGCTTCGTCACTAGCGGTGCACCAGGGGAGCAGTTCTTC.

The chain links TRBV19 to TRBJ1-1; tentative D call: TRBD1 (6 bases). The CDR3 covers 15 residues. CDR1 is LNHDA and CDR2 is SQIVND in the germline V gene (reference sequence). Trimming stripped 3 bases from V and 8 bases from J, with 19 bases between. The CDR3 sequence: CASSIGRTGSTEAFF. The CDR3 DNA follows: TGTGCCAGTAGTATTGGAAGAACAGGGAGTACAGAAGCTTTCTTT.

The DNA for the CDR3 is TGCGCCAGCAGTCCGACCCTGGCGGGCACAGATACGCAGTATTTT. It translates to CASSPTLAGTDTQYF. The chain couples TRBV5-1 to TRBJ2-3, with no clear D. Germline V gene lookup returns CDR1 SGHRS and CDR2 YFSETQ. CDR3 length: 15 residues. The ends were cut back, 5 bases at V and 1 base at J, with 14 bases in the middle.

This clone has a single count. This CDR3 is also generated by other DNA sequences in the sample. The V and J genes are TRBV19 and TRBJ2-1, with 7 nucleotides matching TRBD1. The V gene's germline CDR1 is LNHDA and CDR2 SQIVND (reference sequence). There are 12 residues in the CDR3. The ends lost 4 bases at V and 9 bases at J; junction bases unmatched: 3. CDR3 residues: CASSTTGREQFF. The CDR3 DNA sequence: TGTGCCAGTAGTACGACAGGGCGTGAGCAGTTCTTC.

V gene TRBV28 combines with J gene TRBJ2-2; D gene ambiguous. Germline V lookup: CDR1 MDHEN, CDR2 SYDVKM. Trimming shortened V by 6 bases and J by 4 bases, and 9 bases separated the two germline ends. The CDR3 consists of 13 residues. CDR3 sequence (DNA): TGTGCCAGCAGCCAAGGGTTCACCGGGGAGCTGTTTTTT. This encodes CASSQGFTGELFF. Supplemented by reference TRBV28 and TRBJ2-2, the full variable domain reads DVKVTQSSRYLVKRTGEKVFLECVQDMDHENMFWYRQDPGLGLRLIYFSYDVKMKEKGDIPEGYSVSREKKERFSLILESASTNQTSMYLCASSQGFTGELFFGEGSRLTVL.

The chain links TRBV5-1 to TRBJ2-7, with TRBD1 as a possible D gene (6 bases). The CDR3 loop spans 14 amino acids. The germline CDR1 and CDR2 sequences are SGHRS and YFSETQ. The V end lost 5 bases, the J end lost 0 bases, and 12 bases lay between the germline ends. CDR3 in amino acids: CASRPQGSSYEQYF. The CDR3 nucleotides read TGCGCCAGCAGACCTCAGGGGTCCTCCTACGAGCAGTACTTC. Supplemented by reference TRBV5-1 and TRBJ2-7, the full variable domain reads KAGVTQTPRYLIKTRGQQVTLSCSPISGHRSVSWYQQTPGQGLQFLFEYFSETQRNKGNFPGRFSGRQFSNSRSEMNVSTLELGDSALYLCASRPQGSSYEQYFGPGTRLTVT.

This clone was seen only once. The chain employs TRBV11-2 and TRBJ2-6; the match to TRBD1 covers 8 bases. CDR3 length: 15 amino acids. Germline V gene sequence: CDR1 SGHAT, CDR2 FQNNGV. Trimming took 3 bases from V and 4 from J; bases not matched to a gene: 2. The CDR3 is CASSFRGLGANVLTF. CDR3 coding DNA: TGTGCCAGCAGCTTCAGGGGGCTCGGGGCCAACGTCCTGACTTTC.

The chain combines TRBV5-1 with TRBJ1-2, with 9 bases fitting TRBD1. The CDR3 length is 16 residues. Unmatched junction bases numbered 10, after V lost 4 bases and J lost 3 bases. Germline CDR1 and CDR2: SGHRS and YFSETQ. The CDR3 sequence: CASSAGQGHIDYGYTF. CDR3 sequence (DNA): TGCGCCAGCAGCGCAGGACAGGGGCACATTGACTATGGCTACACCTTC. The whole variable domain, remainder taken from reference TRBV5-1 and TRBJ1-2, is KAGVTQTPRYLIKTRGQQVTLSCSPISGHRSVSWYQQTPGQGLQFLFEYFSETQRNKGNFPGRFSGRQFSNSRSEMNVSTLELGDSALYLCASSAGQGHIDYGYTFGSGTRLTVV.

The rearrangement joins TRBV28 to TRBJ2-6; TRBD2 matches 7 bases. The CDR3 sequence is 14 residues long. V was clipped by 8 bases and J by 1 base; unmatched bases: 2. From germline, CDR1 is MDHEN and CDR2 SYDVKM. The CDR3 DNA reads as TGTGCCAGCCTCGGGGGGTCTGGGGCCAACGTCCTGACTTTC. Translated: CASLGGSGANVLTF. The variable domain in full, completed from reference TRBV28 and TRBJ2-6, reads DVKVTQSSRYLVKRTGEKVFLECVQDMDHENMFWYRQDPGLGLRLIYFSYDVKMKEKGDIPEGYSVSREKKERFSLILESASTNQTSMYLCASLGGSGANVLTFGAGSRLTVL.

The J gene is TRBJ2-7, the V gene TRBV6-1; perhaps TRBD2 as D (5 bases). Germline values: CDR1 MNHNS, CDR2 SASEGT. Trimming removed 7 bases at V and 3 bases at J, with 16 bases between. This CDR3 comprises 14 residues. For the CDR3, the DNA is TGTGCCAGCAATCGAGGGAGAATGTACTACGAGCAGTACTTC. Translated, it gives CASNRGRMYYEQYF.

The V gene is TRBV5-5, the J gene TRBJ2-7; perhaps TRBD2 as D (6 bases). The CDR3 totals 15 residues. V shed 0 bases and J shed 4 bases, with 14 bases lying between them. The V gene's germline CDR1 is SGHKS and CDR2 YYEKEE (reference sequence). CDR3 in amino acids: CASSLVFAGFYEQYF. For the CDR3, the DNA is TGTGCCAGCAGCTTGGTATTCGCGGGATTTTACGAGCAGTACTTC.

V usage is TRBV28 and J usage is TRBJ1-4, with 7 bases that match TRBD1. After removal of 3 bases from V and 2 bases from J, the junction contained 6 bases not matched to a gene. Germline V lookup: CDR1 MDHEN, CDR2 SYDVKM. The CDR3 runs to 16 residues. The chain's CDR3 is CASSFSGQATNEKLFF. The CDR3 DNA follows: TGTGCCAGCAGTTTTTCCGGACAGGCTACTAATGAAAAACTGTTTTTT.

The chain joins TRBV9 to TRBJ2-5; 7 bases map to TRBD1. The germline gives CDR1 SGDLS, CDR2 YYNGEE. The CDR3 length is 16 residues. J was trimmed by 2 bases and V by 0 bases; bases with no gene match: 7. CDR3 region: CASSVGPGQMQETQYF. In nucleotides, the CDR3 is TGTGCCAGCAGCGTAGGTCCGGGACAGATGCAAGAGACCCAGTACTTC.

This clone was observed once. The chain carries TRBV4-3 and TRBJ1-2, with D perhaps TRBD1 (6 bases). The germline V and J ends were trimmed by 0 bases and 3 bases, with 11 bases remaining between them. Germline lookup yields CDR1 LGHNA and CDR2 YSLEER. The CDR3 runs to 15 residues. For the CDR3, the DNA is TGCGCCAGCAGCCAAGATGCAGGGGAAGACTATGGCTACACCTTC. It translates to CASSQDAGEDYGYTF.

The chain is built from TRBV18 and TRBJ2-1; D is uncertain. The ends were cut back, 1 base at V and 4 bases at J, with 8 bases in the middle. Germline values: CDR1 KGHSH, CDR2 LQKENI. The CDR3 covers 14 residues. The CDR3 region is CASSPRAGYNEQFF. DNA of the CDR3: TGTGCCAGCTCACCACGCGCAGGTTACAATGAGCAGTTCTTC.

V gene TRBV30 combines with J gene TRBJ2-4, with 8 positions matching TRBD1. The germline gives CDR1 GTSNPN, CDR2 SVGIG (reference sequence). J lost 10 bases, V lost 5 bases, and 7 bases had no gene match. The CDR3 has 12 amino acids. CDR3 residues: CAWGQGQGIQYF. In DNA, the CDR3 is TGTGCCTGGGGACAGGGCCAGGGGATTCAGTACTTC.